This T cell receptor beta chain was profiled in a study of tumor-infiltrating lymphocytes in localized non-small cell lung cancer. Study information: Resected tumor was paired with non-adjacent uninvolved lung from the same patient. The study, taken as a whole, reports: Immunotypes IM1 and IM2 had similar TCR-derived T-cell fractions. TCRbeta sequencing showed higher T cell infiltration in tumors than uninvolved lung. Recurrence-free survival showed no association with tumor T-cell fraction.

CDR1 and CDR2 (germline): SQVTM, ANQGSEA. This CDR3 comprises 12 residues. V was shortened by 6 bases and J by 9 bases, with 18 bases between the two germline ends. With respect to this clone: Its antigen is unknown.

Profiling relied on immunoSEQ multiplex PCR, and the TCRdb table lists in-frame clones only, not all of them. The sample yields about 29,000 clones, approximately 83% seen once. The sample consisted of lung tumor tissue. The source of this sequence is a human donor with non-small cell lung cancer. The gene calls are TRBV29-1 and TRBJ2-7; D not resolved. CDR3 residues: CSVTSPAIGQYF. The DNA of the CDR3 is TGCAGCGTGACATCTCCGGCGATCGGGCAGTACTTC.